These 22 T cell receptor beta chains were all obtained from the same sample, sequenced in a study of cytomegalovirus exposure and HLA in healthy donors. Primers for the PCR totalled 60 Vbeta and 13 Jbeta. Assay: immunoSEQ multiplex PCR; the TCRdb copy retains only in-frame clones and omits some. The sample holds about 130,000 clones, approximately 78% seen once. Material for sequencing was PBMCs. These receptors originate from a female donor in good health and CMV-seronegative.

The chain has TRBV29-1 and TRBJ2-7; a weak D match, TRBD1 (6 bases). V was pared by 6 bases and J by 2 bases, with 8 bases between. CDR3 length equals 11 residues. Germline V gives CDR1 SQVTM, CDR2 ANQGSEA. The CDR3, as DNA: TGCAGCGTGAGGACAGCCTACGAGCAGTACTTC. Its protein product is CSVRTAYEQYF.

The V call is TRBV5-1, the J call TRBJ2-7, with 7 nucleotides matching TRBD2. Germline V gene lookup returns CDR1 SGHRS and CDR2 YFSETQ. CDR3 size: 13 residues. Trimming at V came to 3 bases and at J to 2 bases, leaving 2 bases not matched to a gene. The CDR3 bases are TGCGCCAGCAGCTGGGAGGGAGCCTACGAGCAGTACTTC. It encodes CASSWEGAYEQYF.

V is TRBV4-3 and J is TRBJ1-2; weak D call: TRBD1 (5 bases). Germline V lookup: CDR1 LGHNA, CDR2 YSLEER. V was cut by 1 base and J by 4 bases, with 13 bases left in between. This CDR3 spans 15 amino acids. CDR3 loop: CASSQVVSGLYGYTF. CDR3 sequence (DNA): TGCGCCAGCAGCCAAGTAGTCTCAGGGCTCTATGGCTACACCTTC.

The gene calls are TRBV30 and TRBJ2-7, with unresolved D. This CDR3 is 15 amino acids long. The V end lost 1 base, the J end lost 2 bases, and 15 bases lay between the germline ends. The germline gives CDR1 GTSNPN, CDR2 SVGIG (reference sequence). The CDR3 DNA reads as TGTGCCTGGAGTGGTAACTCCCGCATCACCTACGAGCAGTACTTC. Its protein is CAWSGNSRITYEQYF. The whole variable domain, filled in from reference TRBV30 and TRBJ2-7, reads SQTIHQWPATLVQPVGSPLSLECTVEGTSNPNLYWYRQAAGRGLQLLFYSVGIGQISSEVPQNLSASRPQDRQFILSSKKLLLSDSGFYLCAWSGNSRITYEQYFGPGTRLTVT.

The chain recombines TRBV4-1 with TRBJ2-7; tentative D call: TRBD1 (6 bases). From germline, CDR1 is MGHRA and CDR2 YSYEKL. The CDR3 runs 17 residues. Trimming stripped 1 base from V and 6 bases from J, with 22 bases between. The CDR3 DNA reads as TGCGCCAGCAGCCAAGGGGGGTCAGGGACATTGATGGGCGAGCAGTACTTC. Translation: CASSQGGSGTLMGEQYF.

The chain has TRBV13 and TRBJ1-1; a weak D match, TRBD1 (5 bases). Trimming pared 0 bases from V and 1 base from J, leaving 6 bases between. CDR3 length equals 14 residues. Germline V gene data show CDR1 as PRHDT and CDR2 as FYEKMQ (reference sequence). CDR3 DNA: TGTGCCAGCAGCTTAGGGGGGGGGAACACTGAAGCTTTCTTT. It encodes CASSLGGGNTEAFF.

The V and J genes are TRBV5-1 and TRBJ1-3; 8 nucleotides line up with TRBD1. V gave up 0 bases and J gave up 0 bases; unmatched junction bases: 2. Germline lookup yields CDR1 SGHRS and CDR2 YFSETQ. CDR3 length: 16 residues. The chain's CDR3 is CASSLAGTGSGNTIYF. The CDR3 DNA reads TGCGCCAGCAGCTTGGCCGGGACAGGCTCTGGAAACACCATATATTTT.

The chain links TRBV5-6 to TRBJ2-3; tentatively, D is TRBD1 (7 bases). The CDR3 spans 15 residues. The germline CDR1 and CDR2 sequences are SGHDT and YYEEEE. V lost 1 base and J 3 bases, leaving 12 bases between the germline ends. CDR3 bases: TGTGCCAGCAGCTTGCAGGGGGGAAGAACAGATACGCAGTATTTT. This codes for CASSLQGGRTDTQYF.

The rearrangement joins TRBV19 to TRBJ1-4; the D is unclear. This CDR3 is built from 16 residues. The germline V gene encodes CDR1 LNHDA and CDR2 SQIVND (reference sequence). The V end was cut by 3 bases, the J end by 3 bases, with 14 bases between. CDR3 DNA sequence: TGTGCCAGTAGTATTAACAGAAAAGCGGCTAATGAAAAACTGTTTTTT. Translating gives CASSINRKAANEKLFF.

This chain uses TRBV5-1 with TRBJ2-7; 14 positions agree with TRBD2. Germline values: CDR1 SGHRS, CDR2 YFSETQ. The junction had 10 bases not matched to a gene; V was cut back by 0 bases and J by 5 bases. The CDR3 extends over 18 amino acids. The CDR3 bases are TGCGCCAGCAGCTTGGGACTAGCGGGAGGGCCAGGTGGGGACGAGCAGTACTTC. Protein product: CASSLGLAGGPGGDEQYF.

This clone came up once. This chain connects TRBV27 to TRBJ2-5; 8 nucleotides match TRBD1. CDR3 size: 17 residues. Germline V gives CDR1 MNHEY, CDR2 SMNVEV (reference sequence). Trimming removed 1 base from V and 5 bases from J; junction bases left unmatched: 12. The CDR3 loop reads CASSLFFGAGGTETQYF. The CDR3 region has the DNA TGTGCCAGCAGTTTATTTTTTGGGGCAGGGGGCACGGAGACCCAGTACTTC.

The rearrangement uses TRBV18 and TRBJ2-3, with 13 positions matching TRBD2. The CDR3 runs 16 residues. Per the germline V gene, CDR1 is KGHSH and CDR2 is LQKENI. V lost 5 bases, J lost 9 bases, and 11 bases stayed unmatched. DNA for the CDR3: TGTGCCAGCTCATCCGGACTAGCGGGAGAGTCTGGGACGCAGTATTTT. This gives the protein CASSSGLAGESGTQYF.

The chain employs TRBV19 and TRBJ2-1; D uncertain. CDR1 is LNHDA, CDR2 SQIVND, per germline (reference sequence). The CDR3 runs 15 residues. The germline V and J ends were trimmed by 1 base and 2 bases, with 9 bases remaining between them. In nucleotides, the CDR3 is TGTGCCAGTAGTATAGGAGGTGCCGCCTACAATGAGCAGTTCTTC. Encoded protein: CASSIGGAAYNEQFF.

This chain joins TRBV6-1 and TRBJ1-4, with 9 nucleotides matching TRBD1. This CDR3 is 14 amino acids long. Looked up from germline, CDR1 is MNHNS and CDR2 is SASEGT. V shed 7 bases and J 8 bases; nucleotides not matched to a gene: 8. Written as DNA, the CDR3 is TGTGCCAGCATACAGGGGGCAATGAGAGAAAAACTGTTTTTT. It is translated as CASIQGAMREKLFF.

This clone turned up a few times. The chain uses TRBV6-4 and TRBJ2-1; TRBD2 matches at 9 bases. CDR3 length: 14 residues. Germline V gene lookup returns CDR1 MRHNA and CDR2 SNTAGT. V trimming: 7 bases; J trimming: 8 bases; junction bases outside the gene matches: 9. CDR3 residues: CASTPGLAYHEQFF. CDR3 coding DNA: TGTGCCAGCACCCCGGGACTAGCTTACCATGAGCAGTTCTTC.

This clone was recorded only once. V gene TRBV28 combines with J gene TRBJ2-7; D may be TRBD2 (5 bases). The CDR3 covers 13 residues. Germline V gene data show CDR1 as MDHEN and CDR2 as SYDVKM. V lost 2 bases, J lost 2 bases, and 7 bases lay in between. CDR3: CASSLGRTYEQYF. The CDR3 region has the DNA TGTGCCAGCAGTTTAGGGAGAACCTACGAGCAGTACTTC.

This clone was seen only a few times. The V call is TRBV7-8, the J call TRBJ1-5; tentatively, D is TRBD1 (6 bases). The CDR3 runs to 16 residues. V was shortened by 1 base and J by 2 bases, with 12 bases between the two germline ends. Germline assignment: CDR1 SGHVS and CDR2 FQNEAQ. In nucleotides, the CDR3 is TGTGCCAGCAGCTTAGTGGGGGCGCGGGGCAATCAGCCCCAGCATTTT. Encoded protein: CASSLVGARGNQPQHF.

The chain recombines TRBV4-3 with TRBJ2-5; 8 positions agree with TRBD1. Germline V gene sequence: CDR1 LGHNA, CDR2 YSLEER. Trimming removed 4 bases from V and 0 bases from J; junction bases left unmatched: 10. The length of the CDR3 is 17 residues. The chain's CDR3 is CASSPIRGRGHQETQYF. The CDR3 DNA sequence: TGCGCCAGCAGCCCCATTAGAGGCAGGGGGCACCAAGAGACCCAGTACTTC.

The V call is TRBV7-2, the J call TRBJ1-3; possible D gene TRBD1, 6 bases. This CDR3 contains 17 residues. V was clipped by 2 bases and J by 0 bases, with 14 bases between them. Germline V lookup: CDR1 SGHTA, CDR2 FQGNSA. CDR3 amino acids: CASSLTADRYSGNTIYF. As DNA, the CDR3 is TGTGCCAGCAGCTTAACAGCTGACAGGTACTCTGGAAACACCATATATTTT.

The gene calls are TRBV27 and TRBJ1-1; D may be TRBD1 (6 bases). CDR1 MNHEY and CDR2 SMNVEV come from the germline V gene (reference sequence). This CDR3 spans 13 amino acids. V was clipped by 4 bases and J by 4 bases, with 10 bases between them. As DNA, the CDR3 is TGTGCCAGCAGTTACAGGGAGAGCACTGAAGCTTTCTTT. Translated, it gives CASSYRESTEAFF.

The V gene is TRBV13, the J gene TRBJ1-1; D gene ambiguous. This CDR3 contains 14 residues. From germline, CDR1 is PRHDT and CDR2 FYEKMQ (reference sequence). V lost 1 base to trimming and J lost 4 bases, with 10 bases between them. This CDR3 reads CASSLVAVGTEAFF. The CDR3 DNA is TGTGCCAGCAGCTTAGTTGCGGTGGGCACTGAAGCTTTCTTT.

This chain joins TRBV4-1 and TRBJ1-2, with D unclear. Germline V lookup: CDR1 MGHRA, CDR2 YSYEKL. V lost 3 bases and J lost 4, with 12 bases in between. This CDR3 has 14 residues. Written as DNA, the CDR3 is TGCGCCAGCAGCCACATCAACGAGGGCTATGGCTACACCTTC. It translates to CASSHINEGYGYTF.